A single sample gave rise to the 27 T cell receptor beta chains below, sequenced in a study of CD8+CD57+ T cells in acquired aplastic anemia. Genomic DNA acted as the template from which TCR beta VDJ combination and CDR3 sequence profiling were carried out. TCRdb reanalysed the reads using MiXCR and keeps one entry per CDR3 protein. The data contain 200,000 or so distinct CDR3 sequences, around three fifths of them singletons. Before being chosen for sequencing, patients had shown CD8+CD57+ cell expansion by flow cytometry. Material for sequencing was sorted CD4+, CD8+, or CD8+CD57+ T cells (not recorded which) from PBMCs. These receptors all stem from a human donor with aplastic anemia.

The chain combines TRBV20-1 with TRBJ2-7; 14 nucleotides match TRBD2. CDR3 length equals 16 residues. Germline V gene data show CDR1 as DFQATT and CDR2 as SNEGSKA (reference sequence). J lost 1 base, V lost 3 bases, and 5 bases had no gene match. The CDR3 spells CSASGLAGGRSYEQYF. The DNA for the CDR3 is TGCAGTGCTAGCGGACTAGCGGGAGGAAGGTCCTACGAGCAGTACTTC.

The rearrangement links TRBV7-9 to TRBJ1-6; perhaps TRBD1 as D (6 bases). V shed 2 bases and J shed 14 bases, with 25 bases lying between them. The germline V gene encodes CDR1 SEHNR and CDR2 FQNEAQ (reference sequence). There are 17 residues in the CDR3. The CDR3 bases are TGTGCCAGCAGCTTAAAAGGGGGGCGGCCGGGAGGGGAGGCCCTCCACTTT. Its protein product is CASSLKGGRPGGEALHF.

The chain is built from TRBV19 and TRBJ2-7, with D perhaps TRBD2 (6 bases). From germline, CDR1 is LNHDA and CDR2 SQIVND (reference sequence). V dropped 3 bases and J dropped 4 bases, with 10 bases sitting between them. The length of the CDR3 is 13 residues. The CDR3 region has the DNA TGTGCCAGTAGTATCGCCGGGGGTTACGAGCAGTACTTC. Translating it yields CASSIAGGYEQYF.

This clonotype has a handful of counts. V usage is TRBV9 and J usage is TRBJ1-5; TRBD1 agrees at 7 bases. Per the germline V gene, CDR1 is SGDLS and CDR2 is YYNGEE. The CDR3 has 14 amino acids. The V and J ends lost 0 bases and 9 bases, in that order; junction bases with no gene match: 6. The CDR3 here is CASSVGDSRVPQHF. The CDR3 DNA is TGTGCCAGCAGCGTAGGGGACAGTCGGGTGCCCCAGCATTTT.

The table lists this clonotype with many counts. The chain is built from TRBV7-8 and TRBJ1-4; D is perhaps TRBD1 (6 bases). This CDR3 has 16 residues. V lost 5 bases and J lost 6, with 19 bases in between. CDR1 and CDR2 (germline): SGHVS, FQNEAQ. CDR3 region: CASSQNIEYRDEKLFF. For the CDR3, the DNA is TGTGCCAGCAGCCAAAATATTGAGTACAGGGATGAAAAACTGTTTTTT.

This chain links TRBV25-1 with TRBJ2-4; D possibly matches TRBD1 or TRBD2 (5 bases each). Trimming shortened V by 2 bases and J by 0 bases, and 8 bases separated the two germline ends. This CDR3 region has 15 residues. In germline, CDR1 is MGHDK, CDR2 SYGVNS. CDR3 DNA sequence: TGTGCCAGCAGTGAAGCAGGGAGAGCCAAAAACATTCAGTACTTC. It codes for CASSEAGRAKNIQYF.

This rearrangement joins TRBV20-1 to TRBJ2-5; D is perhaps TRBD1 (5 bases). Germline V CDR1 and CDR2: DFQATT, SNEGSKA (reference sequence). V was shortened by 5 bases and J by 3 bases, with 13 bases between the two germline ends. CDR3 length equals 13 residues. The CDR3, as DNA: TGCAGTGCTTGGGGTCTAGGGGAAGAGACCCAGTACTTC. This gives the protein CSAWGLGEETQYF.

V and J are TRBV20-1 and TRBJ2-3; D is possibly TRBD2 (5 bases). CDR3 length: 14 amino acids. Per germline, CDR1 DFQATT and CDR2 SNEGSKA (reference sequence). V was cut by 2 bases and J by 3 bases, with 12 bases left in between. CDR3 region: CSARFPGNTDTQYF. The CDR3 DNA reads TGCAGTGCTAGATTCCCCGGGAATACAGATACGCAGTATTTT.

The chain couples TRBV7-6 to TRBJ2-7; 10 nucleotides align to TRBD2. The CDR3 runs to 15 residues. Germline-derived CDR1 and CDR2 are SGHVS and FNYEAQ. Unmatched junction bases numbered 6, after V lost 2 bases and J lost 5 bases. The CDR3 loop is CASSLSAGGRDEQYF. For the CDR3, the DNA is TGTGCCAGCAGCTTATCAGCGGGGGGGCGCGACGAGCAGTACTTC.

This chain joins TRBV7-2 and TRBJ2-7; 9 bases fit TRBD1. The germline V gene encodes CDR1 SGHTA and CDR2 FQGNSA. This CDR3 has 15 amino acids. The J segment lost 2 bases and the V segment lost 3 bases, leaving 5 bases of the junction unmatched. This chain's CDR3 is CASSLKGQGPYEQYF. DNA for the CDR3: TGTGCCAGCAGCTTGAAGGGACAGGGTCCCTACGAGCAGTACTTC.

V and J are TRBV19 and TRBJ2-5; TRBD1 or TRBD2 may be the D gene (6 bases each). Trimming left V 7 bases short and J 4 bases short, with 16 bases between. Germline V CDR1 and CDR2: LNHDA, SQIVND (reference sequence). This CDR3 comprises 14 residues. CDR3 coding DNA: TGTGCCAGTAATTCTAGGGGGGTCGGAGAGACCCAGTACTTC. Amino acid sequence: CASNSRGVGETQYF.

For this clonotype: A junction boundary mismatches the germline segment, possibly from a read error. The chain combines TRBV7-7 with TRBJ2-5; possibly TRBD2 for D (6 bases). CDR1 is SSHAT and CDR2 is FNYEAQ in the germline V gene (reference sequence). This CDR3 has 15 residues. This CDR3 reads CASSLAHTSQETQCF. CDR3 in DNA: TGTGCTAGCAGCTTAGCGCACACTAGCCAAGAGACCCAGTGCTTC.

The chain joins TRBV4-2 to TRBJ2-1, with 7 bases fitting TRBD2. Germline trimming cut 0 bases from V and 6 bases from J; bases unmatched to any gene: 5. This CDR3 is 15 amino acids long. Germline CDR1 and CDR2: LGHNA and YNFKEQ. The CDR3 reads CASSQDLLAVNEQFF. Here the CDR3 DNA reads TGTGCCAGCAGCCAAGACCTTCTAGCGGTCAATGAGCAGTTCTTC.

The chain uses TRBV10-3 and TRBJ1-2; 7 bases fit TRBD1. Germline V gene data show CDR1 as ENHRY and CDR2 as SYGVKD. The V gene end was trimmed by 10 bases and the J gene end by 4 bases; junction bases not matched to a gene: 15. CDR3 size: 15 residues. The DNA for the CDR3 is TGTGCCACTAATCACAGGGGACCCGAATCCTATGGCTACACCTTC. This encodes CATNHRGPESYGYTF.

This clonotype has just a few counts. V usage is TRBV10-3 and J usage is TRBJ1-3; no definite D call. CDR3 length: 14 amino acids. Germline-derived CDR1 and CDR2 are ENHRY and SYGVKD. Trimming removed 5 bases at V and 0 bases at J, with 8 bases between. This CDR3 is CAISWAGSGNTIYF. As DNA, the CDR3 is TGTGCCATCAGTTGGGCAGGCTCTGGAAACACCATATATTTT.

The sample holds a few counts of this clonotype. V is TRBV7-9 and J is TRBJ1-2; TRBD1 agrees at 9 bases. The V gene end was trimmed by 5 bases and the J gene end by 4 bases; junction bases not matched to a gene: 14. This CDR3 has 17 amino acids. The germline V gene encodes CDR1 SEHNR and CDR2 FQNEAQ (reference sequence). CDR3 DNA: TGTGCCAGCAGCCCTTCCGGGACAGGGCTAATAGGCTATGGCTACACCTTC. This gives the protein CASSPSGTGLIGYGYTF.

V usage is TRBV24-1 and J usage is TRBJ2-7, with TRBD1 matching 8 bases. CDR1 KGHDR and CDR2 SFDVKD come from the germline V gene. V lost 3 bases to trimming and J lost 3 bases; unmatched junction nucleotides: 6. The CDR3 length is 15 residues. CDR3 loop: CATSDPLTGVYEQYF. The CDR3 nucleotides are TGTGCCACCAGTGATCCGCTGACAGGGGTCTACGAGCAGTACTTC.

The chain combines TRBV7-9 with TRBJ1-3; the match to TRBD1 covers 7 bases. CDR3 length: 15 residues. Trimming at V came to 5 bases and at J to 5 bases, leaving 9 bases not matched to a gene. The germline V gene has CDR1 SEHNR and CDR2 FQNEAQ (reference sequence). The CDR3 protein is CASSQGGVGRNTIYF. The DNA for the CDR3 is TGTGCCAGCAGCCAGGGGGGCGTCGGTAGAAACACCATATATTTT.

This clonotype has just one count. The V gene is TRBV5-5, the J gene TRBJ1-2; D ambiguous. V lost 4 bases to trimming and J lost 4 bases, with 17 bases between them. The CDR3 covers 15 residues. Germline CDR1 reads SGHKS; CDR2 reads YYEKEE (reference sequence). CDR3 sequence reads: CASSLPDSGSYGYTF. In DNA form, the CDR3 reads TGTGCCAGCAGCCTCCCAGATTCGGGCAGCTATGGCTACACCTTC.

V and J are TRBV25-1 and TRBJ2-3; D is possibly TRBD2 (5 bases). This CDR3 is 14 amino acids long. V was shortened by 5 bases and J by 5 bases, with 14 bases between the two germline ends. From germline, CDR1 is MGHDK and CDR2 SYGVNS. CDR3 nucleotides: TGTGCCAGCAGTCAAGGTGAGGGTAAAGATACGCAGTATTTT. Translated: CASSQGEGKDTQYF.

The gene calls are TRBV2 and TRBJ1-5; D not certain. Trimming shortened V by 3 bases and J by 11 bases, and 11 bases separated the two germline ends. Germline values: CDR1 SNHLY, CDR2 FYNNEI. The CDR3 spans 12 residues. CDR3 bases: TGTGCCAGCAGTGACTACCCTAGGTCCCAGCATTTT. Its translation is CASSDYPRSQHF.

V is TRBV24-1 and J is TRBJ2-7, with no clear D. Trimming took off 9 bases at V and 3 bases at J, with 14 bases between the two ends. CDR3 size: 13 residues. Looked up from germline, CDR1 is KGHDR and CDR2 is SFDVKD. The CDR3 loop reads CATSDGPLYEQYF. The CDR3 DNA follows: TGTGCCACCTCGGACGGACCTCTCTACGAGCAGTACTTC.

V gene TRBV19 combines with J gene TRBJ1-2; D gene unclear. Trimming removed 3 bases from V and 4 bases from J, with 9 bases in between. Germline lookup yields CDR1 LNHDA and CDR2 SQIVND (reference sequence). There are 13 residues in the CDR3. The CDR3 loop reads CASSIREAYGYTF. DNA for the CDR3: TGTGCCAGTAGTATTCGGGAAGCCTATGGCTACACCTTC.

J is TRBJ2-7 and V is TRBV7-8; D gene unclear. Trimming took 2 bases from V and 2 from J, leaving 19 bases between them. The V gene's germline CDR1 is SGHVS and CDR2 FQNEAQ. The CDR3 runs to 17 residues. The CDR3 DNA sequence: TGTGCCAGCAGCTTAAGCTTGAACACTGAAGCACCCTACGAGCAGTACTTC. Translation gives CASSLSLNTEAPYEQYF.

J is TRBJ1-2 and V is TRBV19, with D perhaps matching TRBD1 (5 bases). This CDR3 has 14 amino acids. Trimming took 2 bases from V and 7 from J, leaving 14 bases between them. Germline V gives CDR1 LNHDA, CDR2 SQIVND (reference sequence). The CDR3 nucleotides read TGTGCCAGTAGTATACAGGGATTTTCCCTTGGCTACACCTTC. Translation: CASSIQGFSLGYTF.

The rearrangement links TRBV20-1 to TRBJ1-2; a weak D match, TRBD1 (5 bases). V shed 0 bases and J shed 4 bases, with 18 bases lying between them. The germline CDR1 and CDR2 sequences are DFQATT and SNEGSKA (reference sequence). This CDR3 has 16 residues. The CDR3 DNA reads TGCAGTGCTAGAGATCCTAGGCAGGGAAGTATCTATGGCTACACCTTC. Translated: CSARDPRQGSIYGYTF.

V is TRBV7-9 and J is TRBJ2-1; D remains ambiguous. V was clipped by 7 bases and J by 0 bases, with 7 bases between them. The CDR3 has 13 amino acids. CDR1 SEHNR and CDR2 FQNEAQ come from the germline V gene (reference sequence). In nucleotides, the CDR3 is TGTGCCAGCACGGAAGGCTCCTACAATGAGCAGTTCTTC. Its protein is CASTEGSYNEQFF.